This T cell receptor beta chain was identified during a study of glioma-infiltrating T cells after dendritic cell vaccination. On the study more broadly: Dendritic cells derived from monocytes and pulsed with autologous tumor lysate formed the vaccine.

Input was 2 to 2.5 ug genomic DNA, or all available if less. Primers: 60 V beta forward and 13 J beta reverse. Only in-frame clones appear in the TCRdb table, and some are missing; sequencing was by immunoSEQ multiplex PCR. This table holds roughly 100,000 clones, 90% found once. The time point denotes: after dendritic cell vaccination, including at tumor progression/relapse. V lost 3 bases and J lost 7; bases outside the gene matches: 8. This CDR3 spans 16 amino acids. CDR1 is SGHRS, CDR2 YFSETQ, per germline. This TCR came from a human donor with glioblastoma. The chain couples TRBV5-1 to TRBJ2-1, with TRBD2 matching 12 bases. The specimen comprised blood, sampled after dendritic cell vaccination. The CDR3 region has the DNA TGCGCCAGCAGCTCGCTAGCGGGAGGGGAGGGGAATGAGCAGTTCTTC. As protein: CASSSLAGGEGNEQFF.